Detailed here is one TCR beta chain. This sample is drawn from a study of blood T cells in healthy people across ages. Each individual donor underwent a draw of ten milliliters of peripheral blood. A second PCR of roughly 7 to 11 cycles used a sample-barcoded 5' primer and a J-beta primer mix. TCRdb processed the 5' RACE reads anew with MiXCR; each CDR3 protein has one entry. In the table there are 1.5 million to 2 million distinct CDR3 sequences, roughly 32% of which are singletons. The origin of this receptor is a woman in her 30s in good health. Sample: blood.

The DNA of the CDR3 is TGTGCCAGCAGTTACAGCAGACAGGGATCCCACGAGCAGTACTTC. Encoded protein: CASSYSRQGSHEQYF. V usage is TRBV28 and J usage is TRBJ2-7, with TRBD1 identical over 7 bases. The J segment lost 5 bases and the V segment lost 4 bases, leaving 11 bases of the junction unmatched. Germline values: CDR1 MDHEN, CDR2 SYDVKM. The CDR3 has 15 amino acids.